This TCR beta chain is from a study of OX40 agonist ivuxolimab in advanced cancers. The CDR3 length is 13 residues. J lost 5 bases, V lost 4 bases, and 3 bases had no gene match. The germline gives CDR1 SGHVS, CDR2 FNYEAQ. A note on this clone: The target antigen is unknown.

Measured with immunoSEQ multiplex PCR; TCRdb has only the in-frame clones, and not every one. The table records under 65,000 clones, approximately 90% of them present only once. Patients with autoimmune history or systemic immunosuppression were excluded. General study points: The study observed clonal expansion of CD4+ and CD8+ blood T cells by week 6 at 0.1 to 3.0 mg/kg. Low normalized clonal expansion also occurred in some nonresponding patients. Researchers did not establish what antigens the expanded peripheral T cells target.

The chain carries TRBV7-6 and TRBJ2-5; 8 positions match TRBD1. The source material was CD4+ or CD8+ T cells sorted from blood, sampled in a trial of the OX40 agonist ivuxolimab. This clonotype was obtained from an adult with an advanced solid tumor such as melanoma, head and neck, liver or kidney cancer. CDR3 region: CASSSGQGETQYF. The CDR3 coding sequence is TGTGCCAGCAGCTCAGGACAGGGTGAGACCCAGTACTTC. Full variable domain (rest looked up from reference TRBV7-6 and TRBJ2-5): GAGVSQSPRYKVTKRGQDVALRCDPISGHVSLYWYRQALGQGPEFLTYFNYEAQQDKSGLPNDRFSAERPEGSISTLTIQRTEQRDSAMYRCASSSGQGETQYFGPGTRLLVL.